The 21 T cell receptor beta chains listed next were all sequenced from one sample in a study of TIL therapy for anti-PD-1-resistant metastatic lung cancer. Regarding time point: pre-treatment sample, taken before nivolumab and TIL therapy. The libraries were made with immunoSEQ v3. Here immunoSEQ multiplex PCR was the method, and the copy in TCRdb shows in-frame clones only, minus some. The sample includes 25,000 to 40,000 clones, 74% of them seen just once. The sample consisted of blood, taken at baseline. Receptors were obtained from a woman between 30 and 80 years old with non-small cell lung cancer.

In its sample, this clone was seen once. In DNA, the CDR3 is TGTGCCAGCAGCTTAGGTGAGGGGCTCGATGAGCAGTTCTTC. It specifies CASSLGEGLDEQFF. The J gene is TRBJ2-1, the V gene TRBV7-9; D could derive from TRBD1 or TRBD2 (5 bases each). Germline lookup yields CDR1 SEHNR and CDR2 FQNEAQ (reference sequence). There are 14 residues in the CDR3. V was clipped by 1 base and J by 8 bases, with 12 bases between them. Drawing the rest from reference TRBV7-9 and TRBJ2-1, the complete variable domain is DTGVSQNPRHKITKRGQNVTFRCDPISEHNRLYWYRQTLGQGPEFLTYFQNEAQLEKSRLLSDRFSAERPKGSFSTLEIQRTEQGDSAMYLCASSLGEGLDEQFFGPGTRLTVL.

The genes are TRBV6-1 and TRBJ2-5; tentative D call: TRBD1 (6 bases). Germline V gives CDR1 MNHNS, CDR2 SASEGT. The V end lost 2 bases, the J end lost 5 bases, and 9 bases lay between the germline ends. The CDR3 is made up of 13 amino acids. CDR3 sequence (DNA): TGTGCCAGCAGTGAAACAGGGACGGAGACCCAGTACTTC. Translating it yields CASSETGTETQYF.

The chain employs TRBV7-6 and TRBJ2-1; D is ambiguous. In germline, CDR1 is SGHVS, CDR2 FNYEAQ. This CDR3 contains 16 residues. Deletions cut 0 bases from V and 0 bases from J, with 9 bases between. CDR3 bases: TGTGCCAGCAGCTTAGCGCAGCCAGCCTCCTACAATGAGCAGTTCTTC. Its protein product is CASSLAQPASYNEQFF.

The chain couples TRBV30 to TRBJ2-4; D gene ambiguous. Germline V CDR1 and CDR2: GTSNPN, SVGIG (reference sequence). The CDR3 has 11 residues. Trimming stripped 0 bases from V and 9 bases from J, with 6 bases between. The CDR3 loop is CAWSVGRIQYF. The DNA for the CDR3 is TGTGCCTGGAGTGTAGGCCGCATTCAGTACTTC.

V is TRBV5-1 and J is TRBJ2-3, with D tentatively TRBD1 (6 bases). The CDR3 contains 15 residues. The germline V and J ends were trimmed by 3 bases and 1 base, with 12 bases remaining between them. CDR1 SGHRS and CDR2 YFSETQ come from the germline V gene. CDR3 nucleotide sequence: TGCGCCAGCAGCTCAGGGGTTTACGGCACAGATACGCAGTATTTT. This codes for CASSSGVYGTDTQYF.

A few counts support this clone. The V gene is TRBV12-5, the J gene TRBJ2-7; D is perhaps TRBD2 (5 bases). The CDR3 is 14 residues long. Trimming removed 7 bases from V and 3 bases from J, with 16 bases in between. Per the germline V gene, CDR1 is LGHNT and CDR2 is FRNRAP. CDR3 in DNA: TGTGCTAGTGCTTCCACGACGGGGAACTACGAGCAGTACTTC. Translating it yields CASASTTGNYEQYF.

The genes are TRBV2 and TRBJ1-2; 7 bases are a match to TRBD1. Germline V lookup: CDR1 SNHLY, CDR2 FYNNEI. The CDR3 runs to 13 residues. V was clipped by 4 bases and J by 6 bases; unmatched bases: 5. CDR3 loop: CASSGSTGHGYTF. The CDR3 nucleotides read TGTGCCAGCAGTGGTTCGACAGGGCATGGCTACACCTTC.

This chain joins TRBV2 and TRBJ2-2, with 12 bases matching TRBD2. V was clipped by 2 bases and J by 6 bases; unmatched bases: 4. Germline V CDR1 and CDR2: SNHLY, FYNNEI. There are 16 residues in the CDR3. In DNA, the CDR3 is TGTGCCAGCAGTGAAACTAGCGGGAGGACTGCCGGGGAGCTGTTTTTT. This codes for CASSETSGRTAGELFF. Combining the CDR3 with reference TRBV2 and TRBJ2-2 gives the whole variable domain EPEVTQTPSHQVTQMGQEVILRCVPISNHLYFYWYRQILGQKVEFLVSFYNNEISEKSEIFDDQFSVERPDGSNFTLKIRSTKLEDSAMYFCASSETSGRTAGELFFGEGSRLTVL.

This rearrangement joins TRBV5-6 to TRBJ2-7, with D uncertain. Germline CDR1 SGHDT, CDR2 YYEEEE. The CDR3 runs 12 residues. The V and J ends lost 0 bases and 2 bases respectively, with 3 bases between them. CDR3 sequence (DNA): TGTGCCAGCAGCTTGGAGGCCTACGAGCAGTACTTC. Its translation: CASSLEAYEQYF. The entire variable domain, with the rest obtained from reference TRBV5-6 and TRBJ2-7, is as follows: DAGVTQSPTHLIKTRGQQVTLRCSPKSGHDTVSWYQQALGQGPQFIFQYYEEEERQRGNFPDRFSGHQFPNYSSELNVNALLLGDSALYLCASSLEAYEQYFGPGTRLTVT.

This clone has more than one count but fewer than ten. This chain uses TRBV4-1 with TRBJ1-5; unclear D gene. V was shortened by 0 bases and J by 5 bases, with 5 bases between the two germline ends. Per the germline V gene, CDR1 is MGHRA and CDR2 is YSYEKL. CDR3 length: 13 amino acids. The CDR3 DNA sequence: TGCGCCAGCAGCCAAGATCCGGATCAGCCCCAGCATTTT. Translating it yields CASSQDPDQPQHF.

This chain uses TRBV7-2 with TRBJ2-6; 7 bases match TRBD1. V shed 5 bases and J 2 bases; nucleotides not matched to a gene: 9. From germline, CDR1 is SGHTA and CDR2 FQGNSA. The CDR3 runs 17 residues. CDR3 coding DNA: TGTGCCAGCAGCCTTACTCAGCAGGGGGCTGGGGCCAACGTCCTGACTTTC. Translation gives CASSLTQQGAGANVLTF.

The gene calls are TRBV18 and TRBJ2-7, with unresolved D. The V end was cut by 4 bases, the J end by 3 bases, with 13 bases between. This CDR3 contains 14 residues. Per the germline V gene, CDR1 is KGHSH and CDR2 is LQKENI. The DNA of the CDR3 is TGTGCCAGCTCACTATACAAGGGCAGCTACGAGCAGTACTTC. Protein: CASSLYKGSYEQYF.

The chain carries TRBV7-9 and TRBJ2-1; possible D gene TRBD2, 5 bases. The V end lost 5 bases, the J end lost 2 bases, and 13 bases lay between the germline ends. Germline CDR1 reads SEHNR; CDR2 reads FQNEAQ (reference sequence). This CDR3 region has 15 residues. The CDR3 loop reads CASSPTSLAYNEQFF. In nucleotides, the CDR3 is TGTGCCAGCAGCCCAACTAGTTTGGCCTACAATGAGCAGTTCTTC.

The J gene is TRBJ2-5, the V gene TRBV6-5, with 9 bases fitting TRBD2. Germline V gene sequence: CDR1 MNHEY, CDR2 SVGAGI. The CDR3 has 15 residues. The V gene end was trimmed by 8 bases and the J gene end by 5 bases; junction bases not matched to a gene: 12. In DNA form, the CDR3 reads TGTGCCAGCGCCCGGGGTAGCGGGAGTACTGAGACCCAGTACTTC. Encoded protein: CASARGSGSTETQYF.

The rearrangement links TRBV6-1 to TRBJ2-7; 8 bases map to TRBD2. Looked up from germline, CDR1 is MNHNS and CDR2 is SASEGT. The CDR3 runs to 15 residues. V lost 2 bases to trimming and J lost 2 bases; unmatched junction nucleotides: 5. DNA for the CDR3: TGTGCCAGCAGTGAATTAAGCGGGGGCACCTACGAGCAGTACTTC. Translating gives CASSELSGGTYEQYF.

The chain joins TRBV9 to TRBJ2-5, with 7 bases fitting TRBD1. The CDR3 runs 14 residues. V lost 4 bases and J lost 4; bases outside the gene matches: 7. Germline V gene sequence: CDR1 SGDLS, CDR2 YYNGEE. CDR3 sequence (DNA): TGTGCCAGCAGCCGGGACAGTGGAAGAGAGACCCAGTACTTC. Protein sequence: CASSRDSGRETQYF.

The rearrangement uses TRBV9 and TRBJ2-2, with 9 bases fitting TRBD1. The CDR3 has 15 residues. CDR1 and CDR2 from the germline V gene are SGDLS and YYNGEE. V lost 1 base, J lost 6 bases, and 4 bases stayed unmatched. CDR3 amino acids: CASSVRDRAPGELFF. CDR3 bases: TGTGCCAGCAGCGTAAGGGACAGGGCCCCCGGGGAGCTGTTTTTT. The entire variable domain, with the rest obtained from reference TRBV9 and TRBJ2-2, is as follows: DSGVTQTPKHLITATGQRVTLRCSPRSGDLSVYWYQQSLDQGLQFLIQYYNGEERAKGNILERFSAQQFPDLHSELNLSSLELGDSALYFCASSVRDRAPGELFFGEGSRLTVL.

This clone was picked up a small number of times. This CDR3 is CAILRTSEGGEQFF. As DNA, the CDR3 is TGTGCCATCCTCCGGACTAGCGAGGGAGGTGAGCAGTTCTTC. V is TRBV10-3 and J is TRBJ2-1; 9 nucleotides line up with TRBD2. The length of the CDR3 is 14 residues. Germline-derived CDR1 and CDR2 are ENHRY and SYGVKD. Losses at the gene ends were 8 bases for V and 9 bases for J; bases not matched to a gene: 11.

CDR3 residues: CASSESSGVNEQFF. CDR3 DNA sequence: TGCGCCAGCAGTGAGTCTAGCGGGGTCAATGAGCAGTTCTTC. This chain links TRBV10-1 with TRBJ2-1; 8 bases map to TRBD2. V shed 0 bases and J 6 bases; nucleotides not matched to a gene: 1. Germline lookup yields CDR1 WNHNN and CDR2 SYGVQD (reference sequence). This CDR3 spans 14 amino acids.

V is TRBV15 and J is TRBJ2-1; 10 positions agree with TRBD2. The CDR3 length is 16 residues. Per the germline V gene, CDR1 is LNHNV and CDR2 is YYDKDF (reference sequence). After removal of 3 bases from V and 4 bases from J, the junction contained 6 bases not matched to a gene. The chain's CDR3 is CATSSGLAGVYNEQFF. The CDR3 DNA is TGTGCCACCAGCAGTGGGCTAGCGGGAGTGTACAATGAGCAGTTCTTC.

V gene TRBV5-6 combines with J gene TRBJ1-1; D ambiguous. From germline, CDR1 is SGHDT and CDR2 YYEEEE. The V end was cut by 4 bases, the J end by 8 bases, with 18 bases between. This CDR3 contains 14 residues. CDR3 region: CASSIGIQDREAFF. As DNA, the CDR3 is TGTGCCAGCAGCATCGGGATCCAGGACCGGGAAGCTTTCTTT.